The 10 T cell receptor beta chains below come from one sample, sequenced in a study of T cells of healthy individuals. TCRdb re-derived calls from the 5' RACE reads in MiXCR, one entry per CDR3 protein. The sample records fewer than 75,000 distinct CDR3 sequences, under 20% being singletons. Receptors originate from a human donor in good health.

Ten or more counts support this clonotype. J is TRBJ2-3 and V is TRBV20-1; the D gene is possibly TRBD2 (6 bases). CDR3 length equals 14 residues. Germline CDR1 and CDR2: DFQATT and SNEGSKA (reference sequence). V was cut by 3 bases and J by 0 bases, with 10 bases left in between. CDR3 protein: CSASRAGSTDTQYF. In nucleotides, the CDR3 is TGCAGTGCTAGCCGGGCGGGGAGCACAGATACGCAGTATTTT.

This clonotype has only a few counts. The rearrangement uses TRBV3-1 and TRBJ2-1; 8 nucleotides line up with TRBD2. The CDR3 consists of 21 residues. The ends lost 3 bases at V and 0 bases at J; junction bases unmatched: 19. Germline lookup yields CDR1 LGHDT and CDR2 YNNKEL (reference sequence). In nucleotides, the CDR3 is TGTGCCAGCAGCCACGCAGAGACACGGGGGGGTTACCCTAGCTCCTACAATGAGCAGTTCTTC. The encoded protein is CASSHAETRGGYPSSYNEQFF.

This clonotype was detected only a few times. The V call is TRBV28, the J call TRBJ1-5; 8 bases agree with TRBD1. The V gene's germline CDR1 is MDHEN and CDR2 SYDVKM. The CDR3 covers 16 residues. V lost 3 bases and J lost 7; bases outside the gene matches: 11. The CDR3 bases are TGTGCCAGCAGTTTCCCCCCAGGGGGCGCCTACCAGCCCCAGCATTTT. It yields the protein CASSFPPGGAYQPQHF.

This clonotype was recorded a few times. The chain combines TRBV5-1 with TRBJ1-1; TRBD1 is a possible D gene (6 bases). V was cut by 1 base and J by 1 base, with 8 bases left in between. The CDR3 is 14 residues long. Germline CDR1 is SGHRS and CDR2 is YFSETQ. This CDR3 reads CASSLNRANTEAFF. In DNA, the CDR3 is TGCGCCAGCAGCTTGAACAGGGCGAACACTGAAGCTTTCTTT.

The table lists this clonotype with many counts. The J gene is TRBJ2-7, the V gene TRBV4-2; tentative D call: TRBD2 (6 bases). Trimming took 4 bases from V and 7 from J, leaving 17 bases between them. Germline-derived CDR1 and CDR2 are LGHNA and YNFKEQ. The CDR3 covers 14 residues. CDR3 sequence reads: CASSLRDSQREQYF. Here the CDR3 DNA reads TGTGCCAGCAGCCTCCGGGACTCTCAGCGGGAGCAGTACTTC.

With regard to this clonotype: A read error may explain this, as a much larger clone is one base away. The chain has TRBV6-2 or TRBV6-3 and TRBJ2-1; 7 bases fit TRBD2. Trimming removed 6 bases from V and 2 bases from J; junction bases left unmatched: 7. CDR3 length: 15 amino acids. The germline CDR1 and CDR2 sequences are MNHEY and SVGEGT. CDR3 coding DNA: TGTGCCAGCAGACCTCTAGCGGAAACCTACAATGAGCAGTTCTTC. Residues: CASRPLAETYNEQFF.

This clonotype was seen at least ten times. This sequence joins TRBV7-3 and TRBJ2-2; D unclear. V was pared by 2 bases and J by 3 bases, with 4 bases between. The CDR3 length is 13 residues. The germline CDR1 and CDR2 sequences are SGHTA and FQGTGA. CDR3: CASSLGHTGELFF. In nucleotides, the CDR3 is TGTGCCAGCAGCTTAGGGCACACCGGGGAGCTGTTTTTT.

This clonotype occurred a few times. The chain has TRBV7-2 and TRBJ1-4; tentatively, D is TRBD1 (5 bases). Deletions cut 6 bases from V and 0 bases from J, with 11 bases between. Germline V CDR1 and CDR2: SGHTA, FQGNSA. This CDR3 is 15 amino acids long. CDR3 DNA: TGTGCCAGCAGGGGTGACAGCGCAACTAATGAAAAACTGTTTTTT. Protein: CASRGDSATNEKLFF.

There are many counts of this clonotype. V usage is TRBV6-2 or TRBV6-3 and J usage is TRBJ2-7, with D possibly being TRBD2 (5 bases). V lost 5 bases and J lost 2, with 19 bases in between. CDR3 length equals 16 residues. Germline lookup yields CDR1 MNHEY and CDR2 SVGEGT. CDR3 in amino acids: CASSPRFEGATYEQYF. The CDR3 region has the DNA TGTGCCAGCAGTCCCCGTTTCGAGGGAGCTACCTACGAGCAGTACTTC.

This clonotype came up many times. This chain uses TRBV29-1 with TRBJ2-1; D is undetermined. Germline lookup yields CDR1 SQVTM and CDR2 ANQGSEA. The CDR3 spans 11 residues. With 4 bases removed from V and 7 bases from J, the gap between germline ends came to 8 bases. CDR3 sequence reads: CSVVVGNEQFF. CDR3 coding DNA: TGCAGCGTTGTCGTGGGAAATGAGCAGTTCTTC.